The entry that follows covers one T cell receptor (beta chain) sequence. The antigen is unknown. The sample originates from a study of T cell repertoires in cytomegalovirus infection. For the study at large: Indications of both CMV infection and matching HLA type were provided by public TCR beta signatures. Study-level results: Cumulative public TCR beta family frequency identified carriers of CMV plus the relevant HLA.

TCRdb ran MiXCR on the reads and lists one entry per CDR3 protein. The sample contains 350,000 to 400,000 distinct CDR3 sequences, about 35% of which appear only once. Germline V gene data show CDR1 as SGHNT and CDR2 as YENEEA. Trimming pared 2 bases from V and 5 bases from J, leaving 11 bases between. CDR3 length: 14 residues. The genes are TRBV11-3 and TRBJ2-3, with D perhaps TRBD1 (6 bases). The sequences come from cultured PBMCs, collected from culture after CMV antigen stimulation. This sequence originates from a human donor in good health (CMV status not recorded). Some clones in this sample may be carry-over from other donors' samples. For the CDR3, the DNA is TGTGCCAGCAGCTTAAGGGGGTATGAAGATACGCAGTATTTT. Translated: CASSLRGYEDTQYF.